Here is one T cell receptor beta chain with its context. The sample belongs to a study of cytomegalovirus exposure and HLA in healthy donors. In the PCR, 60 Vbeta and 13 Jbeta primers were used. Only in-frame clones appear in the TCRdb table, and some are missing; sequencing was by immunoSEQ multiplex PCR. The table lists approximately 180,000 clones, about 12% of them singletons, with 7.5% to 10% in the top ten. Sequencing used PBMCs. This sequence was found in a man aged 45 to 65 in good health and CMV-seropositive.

As DNA, the CDR3 is TGTGCCAGCAGCTCCCGGACAGTGGATAATTCACCCCTCCACTTT. This gives the protein CASSSRTVDNSPLHF. V usage is TRBV5-5 and J usage is TRBJ1-6; D is possibly TRBD1 (6 bases). With 3 bases removed from V and 5 bases from J, the gap between germline ends came to 12 bases. Germline V CDR1 and CDR2: SGHKS, YYEKEE (reference sequence). CDR3 size: 15 residues.